This T cell receptor (beta chain) originates from a study of blood T cell repertoires in COVID-19. The method was immunoSEQ multiplex PCR; TCRdb's version includes in-frame clones alone and lacks a portion of them. Of about 270,000 clones detected, roughly nine tenths appear once; the ten largest clones hold roughly 12%. The germline V gene has CDR1 SGHVS and CDR2 FQNEAQ. V was clipped by 6 bases and J by 0 bases; unmatched bases: 7. There are 15 residues in the CDR3. Seattle participants joined during active infection and were tracked over time. The sequence was obtained from a woman under 40 with COVID-19, enrolled during active disease. The chain has TRBV7-8 and TRBJ1-1, with 7 bases fitting TRBD1. Sequencing was carried out using peripheral blood. Here the CDR3 DNA reads TGTGCCAGCAGTTTCTTACAGGGGATGAACACTGAAGCTTTCTTT. Encoded protein: CASSFLQGMNTEAFF.